This TCR beta chain was sequenced during a study of beta chain features in type 1 diabetes. Study conclusions and caveats: Within patients, naive, central memory and Treg TCRB repertoires seemed more similar than within healthy donors. When Type 1 diabetes patients were examined, their TCRB CDR3s proved moderately but significantly shorter in all four CD4+ subsets.

The sequenced template was cDNA made from the entire isolated RNA. Some clones are missing from TCRdb's copy, which holds only in-frame ones; the method was immunoSEQ multiplex PCR. The data show approximately 730,000 clones, around 15% seen once. Sorted cells reached over 95% purity in every population. CDR1 and CDR2 (germline): ENHRY, SYGVKD. This CDR3 is built from 13 residues. J was trimmed by 6 bases and V by 3 bases; bases with no gene match: 5. Of note for this clone: Its antigen remains unidentified.

This chain connects TRBV10-3 to TRBJ2-7; TRBD1 aligns across 7 bases. The sample consisted of naive CD4+ T cells from blood. This TCR was recovered from a man between 18 and 29 years old with type 1 diabetes. CDR3 region: CAISDRQGGEQYF. In DNA form, the CDR3 reads TGTGCCATCAGTGATAGACAGGGCGGCGAGCAGTACTTC.